One and the same sample provided the 2 T cell receptor beta chains below, sequenced in a study of T cells in tuberculosis. Data came from immunoSEQ multiplex PCR; TCRdb stores just in-frame clones and leaves some out. The repertoire has 88,000 or so clones, just over 90% of them found once; the top ten carry approximately 2%. Sorting used thawed, overnight-rested PBMC stained with anti-CD3, a viability dye and GMM-loaded CD1B tetramer. C32 glucose monomycolate from Rhodococcus equi was loaded onto the CD1B tetramers. What was sequenced was CD1b-GMM tetramer-negative cells sorted from PBMCs. The receptor set was obtained from an adult woman with latent tuberculosis.

The chain has TRBV7-9 and TRBJ2-3, with TRBD2 matching 8 bases. Per germline, CDR1 SEHNR and CDR2 FQNEAQ (reference sequence). V lost 0 bases to trimming and J lost 5 bases; unmatched junction nucleotides: 7. The CDR3 is 16 amino acids. The CDR3 loop reads CASSLAGAGGIDTQYF. CDR3 nucleotides: TGTGCCAGCAGCTTAGCGGGGGCGGGGGGTATAGATACGCAGTATTTT.

The J gene is TRBJ1-1, the V gene TRBV7-9; the D gene is possibly TRBD1 (5 bases). Trimming cost V 1 base and J 3 bases, with 9 bases left between them. The germline V gene has CDR1 SEHNR and CDR2 FQNEAQ (reference sequence). The CDR3 extends over 14 amino acids. As DNA, the CDR3 is TGTGCCAGCAGCTTAGGGGGCCAGCACACTGAAGCTTTCTTT. Translation gives CASSLGGQHTEAFF.